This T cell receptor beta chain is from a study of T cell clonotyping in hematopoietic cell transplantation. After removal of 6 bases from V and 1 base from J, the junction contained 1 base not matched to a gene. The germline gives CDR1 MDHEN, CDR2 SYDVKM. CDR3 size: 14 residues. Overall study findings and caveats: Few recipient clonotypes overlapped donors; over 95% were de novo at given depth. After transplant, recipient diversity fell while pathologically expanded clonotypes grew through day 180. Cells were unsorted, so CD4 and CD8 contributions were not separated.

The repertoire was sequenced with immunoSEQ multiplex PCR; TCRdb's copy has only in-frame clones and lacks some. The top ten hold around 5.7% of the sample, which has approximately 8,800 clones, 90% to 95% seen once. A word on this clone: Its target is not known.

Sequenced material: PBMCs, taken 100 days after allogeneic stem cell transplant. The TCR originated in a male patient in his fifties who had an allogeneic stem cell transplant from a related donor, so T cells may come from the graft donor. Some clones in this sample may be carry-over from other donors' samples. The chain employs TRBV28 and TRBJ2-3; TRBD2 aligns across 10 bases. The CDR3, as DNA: TGTGCCAGCAGCGGACTAGCGGGCACAGATACGCAGTATTTT. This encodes CASSGLAGTDTQYF. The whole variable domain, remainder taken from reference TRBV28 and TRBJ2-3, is DVKVTQSSRYLVKRTGEKVFLECVQDMDHENMFWYRQDPGLGLRLIYFSYDVKMKEKGDIPEGYSVSREKKERFSLILESASTNQTSMYLCASSGLAGTDTQYFGPGTRLTVL.